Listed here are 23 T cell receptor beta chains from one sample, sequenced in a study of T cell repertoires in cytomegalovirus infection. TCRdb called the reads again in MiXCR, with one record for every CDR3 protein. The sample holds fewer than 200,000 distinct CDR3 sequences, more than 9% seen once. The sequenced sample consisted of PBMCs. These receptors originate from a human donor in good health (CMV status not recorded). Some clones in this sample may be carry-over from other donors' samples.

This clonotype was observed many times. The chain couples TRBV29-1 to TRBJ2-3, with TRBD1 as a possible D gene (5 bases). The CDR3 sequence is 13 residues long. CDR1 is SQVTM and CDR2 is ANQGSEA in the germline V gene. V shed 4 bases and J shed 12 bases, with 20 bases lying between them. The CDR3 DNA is TGCAGCGTTGCAGGGCGAAACGCTTATTTCCAGTATTTT. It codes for CSVAGRNAYFQYF.

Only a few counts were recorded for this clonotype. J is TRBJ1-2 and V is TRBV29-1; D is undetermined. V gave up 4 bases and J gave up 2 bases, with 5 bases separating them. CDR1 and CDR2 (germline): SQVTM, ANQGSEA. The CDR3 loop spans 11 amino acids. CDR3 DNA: TGCAGCGTTGGACGGAACTATGGCTACACCTTC. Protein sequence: CSVGRNYGYTF.

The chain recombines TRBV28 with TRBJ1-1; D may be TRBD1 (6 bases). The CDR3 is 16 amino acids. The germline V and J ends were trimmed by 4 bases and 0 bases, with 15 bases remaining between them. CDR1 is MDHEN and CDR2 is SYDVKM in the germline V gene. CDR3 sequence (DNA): TGTGCCAGCAGTTCCCCCGGTCAGGGGTTGAACACTGAAGCTTTCTTT. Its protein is CASSSPGQGLNTEAFF.

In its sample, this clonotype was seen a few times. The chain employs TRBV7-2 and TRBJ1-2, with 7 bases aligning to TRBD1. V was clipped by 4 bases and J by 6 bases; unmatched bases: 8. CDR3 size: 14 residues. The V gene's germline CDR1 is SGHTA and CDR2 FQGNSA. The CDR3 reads CASSYVGQAHGYTF. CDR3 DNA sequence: TGTGCCAGCAGCTACGTCGGACAGGCGCATGGCTACACCTTC. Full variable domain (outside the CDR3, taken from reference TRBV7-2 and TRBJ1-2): GAGVSQSPSNKVTEKGKDVELRCDPISGHTALYWYRQSLGQGLEFLIYFQGNSAPDKSGLPSDRFSAERTGGSVSTLTIQRTQQEDSAVYLCASSYVGQAHGYTFGSGTRLTVV.

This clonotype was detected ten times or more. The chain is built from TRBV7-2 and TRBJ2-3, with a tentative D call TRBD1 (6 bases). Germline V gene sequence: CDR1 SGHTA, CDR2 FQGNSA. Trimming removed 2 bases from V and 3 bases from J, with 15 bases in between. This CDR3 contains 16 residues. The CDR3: CASSLSLRQATDTQYF. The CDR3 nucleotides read TGTGCCAGCAGCTTAAGCTTGCGACAGGCGACAGATACGCAGTATTTT.

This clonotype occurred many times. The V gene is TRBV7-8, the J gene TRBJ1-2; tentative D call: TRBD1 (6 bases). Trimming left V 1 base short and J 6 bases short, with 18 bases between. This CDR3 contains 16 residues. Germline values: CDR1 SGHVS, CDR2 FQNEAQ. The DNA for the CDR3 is TGTGCCAGCAGCTTAGTTCGGGGGGCGCTCGTTGATGGCTACACCTTC. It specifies CASSLVRGALVDGYTF.

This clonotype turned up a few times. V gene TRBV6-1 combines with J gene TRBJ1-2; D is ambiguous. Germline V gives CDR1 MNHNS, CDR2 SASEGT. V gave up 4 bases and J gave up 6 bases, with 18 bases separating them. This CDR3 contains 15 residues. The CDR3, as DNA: TGTGCCAGCAGTGTTGGGCTGGGTATTTCGGATGGCTACACCTTC. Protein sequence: CASSVGLGISDGYTF.

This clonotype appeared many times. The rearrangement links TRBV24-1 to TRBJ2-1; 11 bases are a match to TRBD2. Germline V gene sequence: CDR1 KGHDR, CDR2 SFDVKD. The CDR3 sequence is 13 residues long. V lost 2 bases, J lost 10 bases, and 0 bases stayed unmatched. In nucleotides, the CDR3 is TGTGCCACCAGTGATTGGACTAGCGGGGAGCAGTTCTTC. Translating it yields CATSDWTSGEQFF.

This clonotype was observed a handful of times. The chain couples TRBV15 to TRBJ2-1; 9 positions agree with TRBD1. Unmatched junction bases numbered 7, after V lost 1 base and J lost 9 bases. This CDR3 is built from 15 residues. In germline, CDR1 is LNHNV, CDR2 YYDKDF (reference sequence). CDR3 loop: CATSRADRGRGEQFF. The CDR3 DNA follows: TGTGCCACCAGCAGAGCGGACAGGGGTCGCGGTGAGCAGTTCTTC. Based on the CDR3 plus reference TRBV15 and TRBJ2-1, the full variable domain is DAMVIQNPRYQVTQFGKPVTLSCSQTLNHNVMYWYQQKSSQAPKLLFHYYDKDFNNEADTPDNFQSRRPNTSFCFLDIRSPGLGDTAMYLCATSRADRGRGEQFFGPGTRLTVL.

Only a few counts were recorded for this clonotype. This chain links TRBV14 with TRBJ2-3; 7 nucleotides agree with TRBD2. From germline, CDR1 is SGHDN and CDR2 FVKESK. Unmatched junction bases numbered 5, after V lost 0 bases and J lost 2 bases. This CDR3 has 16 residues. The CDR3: CASSQDLSGHTDTQYF. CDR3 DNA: TGTGCCAGCAGCCAAGATCTTAGCGGGCACACAGATACGCAGTATTTT.

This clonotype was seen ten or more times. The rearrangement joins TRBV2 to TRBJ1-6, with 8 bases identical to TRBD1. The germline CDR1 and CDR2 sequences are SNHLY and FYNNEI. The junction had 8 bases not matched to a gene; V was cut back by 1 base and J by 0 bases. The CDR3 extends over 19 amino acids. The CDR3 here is CASSEVSGQGSSYNSPLHF. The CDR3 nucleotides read TGTGCCAGCAGTGAAGTGTCTGGACAGGGAAGCTCCTATAATTCACCCCTCCACTTT.

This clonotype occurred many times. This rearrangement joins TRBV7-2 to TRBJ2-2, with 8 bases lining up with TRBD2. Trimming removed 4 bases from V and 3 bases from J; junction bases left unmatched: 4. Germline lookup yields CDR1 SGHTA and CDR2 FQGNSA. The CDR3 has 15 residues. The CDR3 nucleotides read TGTGCCAGCAGCTCCGGACTAGCACACACCGGGGAGCTGTTTTTT. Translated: CASSSGLAHTGELFF.

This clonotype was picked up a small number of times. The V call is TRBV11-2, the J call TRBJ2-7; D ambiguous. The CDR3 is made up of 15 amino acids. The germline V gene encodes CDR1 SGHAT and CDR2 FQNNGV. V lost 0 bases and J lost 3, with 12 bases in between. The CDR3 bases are TGTGCCAGCAGCTTAGATCTAGAGAGGAGCTACGAGCAGTACTTC. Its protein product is CASSLDLERSYEQYF.

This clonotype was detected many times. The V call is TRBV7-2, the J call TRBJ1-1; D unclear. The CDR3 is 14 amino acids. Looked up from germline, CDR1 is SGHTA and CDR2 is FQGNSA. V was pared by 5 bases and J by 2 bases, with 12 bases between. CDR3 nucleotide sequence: TGTGCCAGCAGCCTTAGTGGACTAAACACTGAAGCTTTCTTT. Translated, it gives CASSLSGLNTEAFF.

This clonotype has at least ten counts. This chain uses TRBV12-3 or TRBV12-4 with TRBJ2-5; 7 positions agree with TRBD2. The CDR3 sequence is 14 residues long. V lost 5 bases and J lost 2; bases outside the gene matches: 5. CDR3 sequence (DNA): TGTGCCAGCAGTCCGCATAGCGGGCAAGAGACCCAGTACTTC. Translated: CASSPHSGQETQYF.

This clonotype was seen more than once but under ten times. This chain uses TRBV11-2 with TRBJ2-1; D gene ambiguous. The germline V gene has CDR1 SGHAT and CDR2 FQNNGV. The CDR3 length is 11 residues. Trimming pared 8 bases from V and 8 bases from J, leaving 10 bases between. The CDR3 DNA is TGTGCCAGCGAGAGTTTCCATGAGCAGTTCTTC. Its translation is CASESFHEQFF.

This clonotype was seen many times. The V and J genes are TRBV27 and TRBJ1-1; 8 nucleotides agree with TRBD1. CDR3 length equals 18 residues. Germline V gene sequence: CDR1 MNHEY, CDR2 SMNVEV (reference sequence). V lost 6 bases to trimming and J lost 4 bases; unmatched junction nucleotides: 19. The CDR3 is CASSPTGGRGRRFTEAFF. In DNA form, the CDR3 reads TGTGCCAGCAGCCCCACCGGGGGCAGGGGGCGCAGGTTCACTGAAGCTTTCTTT.

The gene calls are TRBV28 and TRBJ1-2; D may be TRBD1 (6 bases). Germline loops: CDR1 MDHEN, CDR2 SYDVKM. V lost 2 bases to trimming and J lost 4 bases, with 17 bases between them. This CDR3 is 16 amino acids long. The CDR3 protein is CASSLGGAGASYGYTF. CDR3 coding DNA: TGTGCCAGCAGTTTAGGGGGGGCAGGGGCCTCCTATGGCTACACCTTC.

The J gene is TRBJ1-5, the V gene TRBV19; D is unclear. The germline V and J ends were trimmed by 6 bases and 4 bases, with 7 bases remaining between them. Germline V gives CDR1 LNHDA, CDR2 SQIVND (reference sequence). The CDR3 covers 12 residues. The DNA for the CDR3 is TGTGCCAGTAGGGGCAGAAATCAGCCCCAGCATTTT. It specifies CASRGRNQPQHF.

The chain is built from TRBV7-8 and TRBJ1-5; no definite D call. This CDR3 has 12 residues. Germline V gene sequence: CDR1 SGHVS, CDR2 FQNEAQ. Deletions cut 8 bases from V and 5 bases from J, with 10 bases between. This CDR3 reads CASSRVDQPQHF. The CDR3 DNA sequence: TGTGCCAGCTCCCGCGTGGATCAGCCCCAGCATTTT.

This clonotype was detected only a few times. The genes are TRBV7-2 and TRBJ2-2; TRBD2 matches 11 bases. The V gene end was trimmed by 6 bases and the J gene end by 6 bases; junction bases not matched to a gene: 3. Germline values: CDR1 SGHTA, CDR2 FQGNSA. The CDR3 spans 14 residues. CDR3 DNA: TGTGCCAGCAGGCTGGGACTAGCGGCCGGGGAGCTGTTTTTT. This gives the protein CASRLGLAAGELFF.

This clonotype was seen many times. CDR3 DNA sequence: TGTGCCAGCAGCCAAGTAGGACGGTTTAGCACAGATACGCAGTATTTT. Its protein is CASSQVGRFSTDTQYF. The V and J genes are TRBV14 and TRBJ2-3; D is unclear. The germline V and J ends were trimmed by 1 base and 0 bases, with 11 bases remaining between them. CDR1 is SGHDN, CDR2 FVKESK, per germline. The CDR3 is 16 amino acids.

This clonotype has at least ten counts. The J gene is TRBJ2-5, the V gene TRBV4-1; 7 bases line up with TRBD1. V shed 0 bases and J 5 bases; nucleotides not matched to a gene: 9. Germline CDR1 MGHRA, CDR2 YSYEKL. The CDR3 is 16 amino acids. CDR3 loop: CASSQDGFDRAETQYF. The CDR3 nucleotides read TGCGCCAGCAGCCAAGATGGGTTTGACAGGGCGGAGACCCAGTACTTC.